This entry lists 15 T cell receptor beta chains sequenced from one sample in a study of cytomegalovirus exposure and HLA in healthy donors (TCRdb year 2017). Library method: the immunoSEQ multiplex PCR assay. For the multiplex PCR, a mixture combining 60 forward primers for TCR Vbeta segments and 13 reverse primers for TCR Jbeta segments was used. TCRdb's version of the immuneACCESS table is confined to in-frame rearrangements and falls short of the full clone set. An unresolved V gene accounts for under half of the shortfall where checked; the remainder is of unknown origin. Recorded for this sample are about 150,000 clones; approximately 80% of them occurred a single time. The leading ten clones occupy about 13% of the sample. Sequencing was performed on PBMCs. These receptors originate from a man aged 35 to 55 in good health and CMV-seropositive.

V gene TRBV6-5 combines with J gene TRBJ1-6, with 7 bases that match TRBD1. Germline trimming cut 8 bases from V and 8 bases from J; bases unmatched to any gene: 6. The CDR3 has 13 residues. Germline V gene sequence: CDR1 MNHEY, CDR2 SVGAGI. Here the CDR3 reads CASGEQGHSPLHF. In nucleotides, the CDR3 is TGTGCCAGCGGGGAACAGGGGCATTCACCCCTCCACTTT.

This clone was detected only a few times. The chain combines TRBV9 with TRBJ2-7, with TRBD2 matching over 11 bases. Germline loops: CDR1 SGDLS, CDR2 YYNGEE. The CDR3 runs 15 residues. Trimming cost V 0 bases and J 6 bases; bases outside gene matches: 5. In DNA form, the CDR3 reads TGTGCCAGCAGCGTAGAGGCTAGCGGGAGGAGCGAGCAGTACTTC. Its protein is CASSVEASGRSEQYF. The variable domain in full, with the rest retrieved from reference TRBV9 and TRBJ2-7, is DSGVTQTPKHLITATGQRVTLRCSPRSGDLSVYWYQQSLDQGLQFLIQYYNGEERAKGNILERFSAQQFPDLHSELNLSSLELGDSALYFCASSVEASGRSEQYFGPGTRLTVT.

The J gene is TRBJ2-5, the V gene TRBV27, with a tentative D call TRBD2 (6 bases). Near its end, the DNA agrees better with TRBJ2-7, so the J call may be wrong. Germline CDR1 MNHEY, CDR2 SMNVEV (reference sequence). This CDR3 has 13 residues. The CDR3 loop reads CASSFNGRYEQYF. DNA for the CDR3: TGTGCCAGCAGTTTCAACGGGAGATACGAGCAGTACTTC.

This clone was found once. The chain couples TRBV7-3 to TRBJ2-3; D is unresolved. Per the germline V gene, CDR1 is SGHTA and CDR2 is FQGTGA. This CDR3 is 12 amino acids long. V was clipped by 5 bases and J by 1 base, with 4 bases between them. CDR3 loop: CASSAGTDTQYF. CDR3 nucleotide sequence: TGTGCCAGCAGCGCAGGCACAGATACGCAGTATTTT.

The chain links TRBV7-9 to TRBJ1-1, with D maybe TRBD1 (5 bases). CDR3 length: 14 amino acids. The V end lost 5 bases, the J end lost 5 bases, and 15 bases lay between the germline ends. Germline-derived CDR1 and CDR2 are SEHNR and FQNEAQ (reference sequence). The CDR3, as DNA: TGTGCCAGCAGCCCAATCGCCCAGGGAACTGAAGCTTTCTTT. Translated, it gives CASSPIAQGTEAFF.

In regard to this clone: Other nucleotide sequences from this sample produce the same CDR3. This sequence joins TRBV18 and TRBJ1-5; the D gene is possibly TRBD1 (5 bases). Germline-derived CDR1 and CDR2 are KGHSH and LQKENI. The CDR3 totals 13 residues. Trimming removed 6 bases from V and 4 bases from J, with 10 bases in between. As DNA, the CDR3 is TGTGCCAGCTCTCCCGACAGAAATCAGCCCCAGCATTTT. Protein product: CASSPDRNQPQHF.

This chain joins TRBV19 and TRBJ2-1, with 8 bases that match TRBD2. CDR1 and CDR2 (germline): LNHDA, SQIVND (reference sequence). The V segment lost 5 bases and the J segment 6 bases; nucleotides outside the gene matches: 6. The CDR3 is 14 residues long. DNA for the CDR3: TGTGCCAGTAGTGCTCCCGGGACTAGCAATGAGCAGTTCTTC. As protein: CASSAPGTSNEQFF.

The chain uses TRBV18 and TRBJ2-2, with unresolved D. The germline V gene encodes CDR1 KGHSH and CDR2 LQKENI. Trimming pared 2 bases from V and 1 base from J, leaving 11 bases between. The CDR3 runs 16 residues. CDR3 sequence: CASSPVGFQNTGELFF. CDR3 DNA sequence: TGTGCCAGCTCACCAGTCGGGTTTCAGAACACCGGGGAGCTGTTTTTT.

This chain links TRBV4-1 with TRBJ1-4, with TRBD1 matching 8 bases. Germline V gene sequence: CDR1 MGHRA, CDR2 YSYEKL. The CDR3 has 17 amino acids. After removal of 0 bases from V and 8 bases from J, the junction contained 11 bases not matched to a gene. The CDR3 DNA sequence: TGCGCCAGCAGCCAAGACCCCAGGGGGCACCTCGGGGAAAAACTGTTTTTT. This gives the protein CASSQDPRGHLGEKLFF.

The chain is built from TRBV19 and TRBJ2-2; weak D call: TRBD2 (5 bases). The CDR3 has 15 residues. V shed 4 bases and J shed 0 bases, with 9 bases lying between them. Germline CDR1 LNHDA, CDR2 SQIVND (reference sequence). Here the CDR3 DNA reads TGTGCCAGTAGTAATCGAGCGGCGAACACCGGGGAGCTGTTTTTT. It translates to CASSNRAANTGELFF. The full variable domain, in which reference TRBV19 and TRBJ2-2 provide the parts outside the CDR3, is DGGITQSPKYLFRKEGQNVTLSCEQNLNHDAMYWYRQDPGQGLRLIYYSQIVNDFQKGDIAEGYSVSREKKESFPLTVTSAQKNPTAFYLCASSNRAANTGELFFGEGSRLTVL.

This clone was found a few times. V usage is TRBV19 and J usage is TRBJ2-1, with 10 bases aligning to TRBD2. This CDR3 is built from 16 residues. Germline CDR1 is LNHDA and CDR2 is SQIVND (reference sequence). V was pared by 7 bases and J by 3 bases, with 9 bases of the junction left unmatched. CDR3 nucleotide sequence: TGTGCCAGTACCTCGACAACTAGCGGGAACTACAATGAGCAGTTCTTC. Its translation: CASTSTTSGNYNEQFF.

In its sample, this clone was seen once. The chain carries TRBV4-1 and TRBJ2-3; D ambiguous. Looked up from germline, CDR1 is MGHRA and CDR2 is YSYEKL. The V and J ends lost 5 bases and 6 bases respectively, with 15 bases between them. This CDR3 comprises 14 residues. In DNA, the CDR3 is TGCGCCAGCAGCACTCCGCGGAATGGGGATACGCAGTATTTT. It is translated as CASSTPRNGDTQYF.

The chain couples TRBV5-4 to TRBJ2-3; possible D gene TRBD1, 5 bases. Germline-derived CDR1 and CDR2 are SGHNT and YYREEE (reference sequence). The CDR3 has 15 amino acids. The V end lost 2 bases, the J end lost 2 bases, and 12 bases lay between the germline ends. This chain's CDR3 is CASSFGDRHTDTQYF. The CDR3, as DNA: TGTGCCAGCAGCTTCGGAGACAGACACACAGATACGCAGTATTTT.

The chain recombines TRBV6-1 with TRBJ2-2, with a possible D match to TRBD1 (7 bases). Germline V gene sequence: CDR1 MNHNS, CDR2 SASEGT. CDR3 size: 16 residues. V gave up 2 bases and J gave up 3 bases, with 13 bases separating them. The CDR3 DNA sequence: TGTGCCAGCAGTGAAACCAGGGGGGAATACACCGGGGAGCTGTTTTTT. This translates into CASSETRGEYTGELFF.

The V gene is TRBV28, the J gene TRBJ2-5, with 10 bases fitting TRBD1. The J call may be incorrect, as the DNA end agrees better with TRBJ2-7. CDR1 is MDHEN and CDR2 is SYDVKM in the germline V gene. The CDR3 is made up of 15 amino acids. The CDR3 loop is CASGAPGQGSYEQYF. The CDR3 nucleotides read TGTGCCAGCGGGGCCCCGGGACAGGGGTCCTACGAGCAGTACTTC.